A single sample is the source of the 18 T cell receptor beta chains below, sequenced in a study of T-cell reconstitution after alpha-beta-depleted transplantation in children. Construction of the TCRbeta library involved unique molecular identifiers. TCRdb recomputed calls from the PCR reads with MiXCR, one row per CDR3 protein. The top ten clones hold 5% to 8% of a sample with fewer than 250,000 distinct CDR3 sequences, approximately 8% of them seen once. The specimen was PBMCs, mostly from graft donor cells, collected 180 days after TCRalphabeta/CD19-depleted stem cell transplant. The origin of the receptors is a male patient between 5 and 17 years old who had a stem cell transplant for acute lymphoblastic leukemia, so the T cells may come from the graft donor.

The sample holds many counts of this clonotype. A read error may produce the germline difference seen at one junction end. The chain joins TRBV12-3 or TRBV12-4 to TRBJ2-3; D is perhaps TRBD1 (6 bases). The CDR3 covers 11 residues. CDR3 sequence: CASSLSGRGDF. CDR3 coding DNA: TGTGCCAGCAGTTTATCCGGCAGGGGAGATTTT.

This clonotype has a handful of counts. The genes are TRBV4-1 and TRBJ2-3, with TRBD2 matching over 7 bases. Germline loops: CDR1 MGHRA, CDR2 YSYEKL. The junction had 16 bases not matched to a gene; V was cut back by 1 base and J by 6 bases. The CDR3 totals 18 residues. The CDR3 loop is CASSQGGARAGVRDTQYF. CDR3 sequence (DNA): TGCGCCAGCAGCCAAGGTGGGGCGAGGGCGGGAGTTCGTGATACGCAGTATTTT.

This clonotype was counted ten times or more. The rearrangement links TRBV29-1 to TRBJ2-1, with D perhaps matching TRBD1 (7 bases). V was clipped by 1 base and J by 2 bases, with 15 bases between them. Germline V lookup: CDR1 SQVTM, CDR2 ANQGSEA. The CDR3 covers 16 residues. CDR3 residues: CSVEGGETGPYNEQFF. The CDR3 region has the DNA TGCAGCGTTGAAGGGGGGGAGACAGGGCCCTACAATGAGCAGTTCTTC.

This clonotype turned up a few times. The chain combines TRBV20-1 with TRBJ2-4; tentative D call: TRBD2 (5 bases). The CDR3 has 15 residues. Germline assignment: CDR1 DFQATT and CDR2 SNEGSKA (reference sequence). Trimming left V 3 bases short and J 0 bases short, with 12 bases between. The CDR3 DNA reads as TGCAGTGCTAGTCGCTTAGCGACAGCCAAAAACATTCAGTACTTC. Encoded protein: CSASRLATAKNIQYF.

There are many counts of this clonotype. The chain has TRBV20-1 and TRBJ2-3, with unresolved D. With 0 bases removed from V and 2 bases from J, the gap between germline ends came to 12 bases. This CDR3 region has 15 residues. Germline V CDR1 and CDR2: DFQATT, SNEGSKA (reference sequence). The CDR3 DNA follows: TGCAGTGCTAGAGAGTCCACGGCACTCACAGATACGCAGTATTTT. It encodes CSARESTALTDTQYF.

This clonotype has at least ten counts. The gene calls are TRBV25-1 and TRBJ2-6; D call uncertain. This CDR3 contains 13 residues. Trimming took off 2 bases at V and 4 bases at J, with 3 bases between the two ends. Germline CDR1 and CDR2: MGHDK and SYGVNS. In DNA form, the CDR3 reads TGTGCCAGCAGTGAACTAGGGGCCAACGTCCTGACTTTC. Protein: CASSELGANVLTF.

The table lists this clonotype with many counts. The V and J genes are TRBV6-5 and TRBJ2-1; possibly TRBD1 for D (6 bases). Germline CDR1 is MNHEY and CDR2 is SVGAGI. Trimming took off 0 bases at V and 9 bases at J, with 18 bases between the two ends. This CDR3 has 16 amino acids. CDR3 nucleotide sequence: TGTGCCAGCAGTTACTCCTCGGGACATATGGGCAGTGAGCAGTTCTTC. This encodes CASSYSSGHMGSEQFF.

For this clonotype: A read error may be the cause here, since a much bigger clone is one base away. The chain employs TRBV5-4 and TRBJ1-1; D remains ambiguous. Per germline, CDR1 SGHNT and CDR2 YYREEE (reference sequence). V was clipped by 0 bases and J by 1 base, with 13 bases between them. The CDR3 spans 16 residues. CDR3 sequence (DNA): TGTGCCAGCAGCTTGGGGCCCCCCACGAAGAACACTGAAGCTTTCTTT. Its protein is CASSLGPPTKNTEAFF.

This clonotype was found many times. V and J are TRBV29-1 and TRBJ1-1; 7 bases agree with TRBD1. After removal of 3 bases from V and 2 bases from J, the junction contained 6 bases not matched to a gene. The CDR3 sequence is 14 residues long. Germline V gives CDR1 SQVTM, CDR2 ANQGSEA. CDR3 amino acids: CSVDSGQLNTEAFF. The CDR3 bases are TGCAGCGTTGACTCGGGACAGCTAAACACTGAAGCTTTCTTT.

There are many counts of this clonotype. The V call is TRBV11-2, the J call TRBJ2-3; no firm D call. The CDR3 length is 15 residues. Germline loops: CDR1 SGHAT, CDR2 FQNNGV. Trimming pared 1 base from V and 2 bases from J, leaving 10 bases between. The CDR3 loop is CASSLVAGFTDTQYF. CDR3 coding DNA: TGTGCCAGCAGCTTAGTCGCAGGTTTCACAGATACGCAGTATTTT. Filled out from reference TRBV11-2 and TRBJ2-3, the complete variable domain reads EAGVAQSPRYKIIEKRQSVAFWCNPISGHATLYWYQQILGQGPKLLIQFQNNGVVDDSQLPKDRFSAERLKGVDSTLKIQPAKLEDSAVYLCASSLVAGFTDTQYFGPGTRLTVL.

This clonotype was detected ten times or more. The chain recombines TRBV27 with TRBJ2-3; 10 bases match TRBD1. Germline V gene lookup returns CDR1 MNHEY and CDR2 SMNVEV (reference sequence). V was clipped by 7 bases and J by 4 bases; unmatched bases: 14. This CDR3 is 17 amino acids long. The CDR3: CASTDRPWDRGADTQYF. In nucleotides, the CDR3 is TGTGCCAGCACCGACCGCCCCTGGGACAGGGGCGCAGATACGCAGTATTTT.

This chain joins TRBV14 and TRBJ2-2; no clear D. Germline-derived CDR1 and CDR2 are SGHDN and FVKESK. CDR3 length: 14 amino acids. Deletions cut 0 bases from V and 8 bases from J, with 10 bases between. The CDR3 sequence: CASSQESGSGELFF. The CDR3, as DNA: TGTGCCAGCAGCCAAGAATCAGGATCTGGGGAGCTGTTTTTT.

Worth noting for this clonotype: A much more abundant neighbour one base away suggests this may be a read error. In DNA form, the CDR3 reads TGTGCCAGCGACGAGGGCCCACTCCGCTCCTACGAGCAGTACTTC. This sequence encodes CASDEGPLRSYEQYF. The chain uses TRBV6-1 and TRBJ2-7, with D perhaps matching TRBD2 (5 bases). This CDR3 is 15 amino acids long. The germline V gene encodes CDR1 MNHNS and CDR2 SASEGT. Trimming stripped 8 bases from V and 0 bases from J, with 17 bases between.

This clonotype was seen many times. The CDR3 is CASSLISVAQYF. CDR3 in DNA: TGTGCCAGCAGCTTGATTAGCGTTGCGCAGTATTTT. The gene calls are TRBV7-9 and TRBJ2-3, with a possible D match to TRBD2 (5 bases). Germline CDR1 and CDR2: SEHNR and FQNEAQ (reference sequence). V lost 3 bases to trimming and J lost 10 bases, with 11 bases between them. The CDR3 runs to 12 residues.

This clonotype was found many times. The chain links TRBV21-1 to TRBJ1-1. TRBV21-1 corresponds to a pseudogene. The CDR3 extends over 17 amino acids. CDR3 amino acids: CASSNTLERLIETEAFF. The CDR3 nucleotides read TGTGCCAGCAGCAACACACTAGAGCGACTTATTGAAACTGAAGCTTTCTTT.

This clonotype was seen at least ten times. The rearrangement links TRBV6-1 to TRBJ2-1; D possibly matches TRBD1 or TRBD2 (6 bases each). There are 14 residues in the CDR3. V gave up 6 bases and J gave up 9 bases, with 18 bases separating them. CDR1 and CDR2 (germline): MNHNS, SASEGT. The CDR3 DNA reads TGTGCCAGCAGGCCCCGGGGGCCCGACGGTGAGCAGTTCTTC. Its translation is CASRPRGPDGEQFF.

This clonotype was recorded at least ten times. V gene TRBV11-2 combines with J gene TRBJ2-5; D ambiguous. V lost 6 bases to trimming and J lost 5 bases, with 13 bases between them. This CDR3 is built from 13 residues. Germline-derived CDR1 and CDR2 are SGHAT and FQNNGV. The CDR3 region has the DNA TGTGCCAGCAGTCCCATGGTGTCCGAGACCCAGTACTTC. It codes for CASSPMVSETQYF.

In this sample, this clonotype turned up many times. The CDR3 sequence is CASSQDQAGDTEAFF. CDR3 sequence (DNA): TGCGCCAGCAGCCAAGATCAGGCAGGGGACACTGAAGCTTTCTTT. The chain recombines TRBV4-3 with TRBJ1-1; D is possibly TRBD1 (6 bases). Per the germline V gene, CDR1 is LGHNA and CDR2 is YSLEER. V was shortened by 0 bases and J by 3 bases, with 11 bases between the two germline ends. The CDR3 has 15 amino acids.